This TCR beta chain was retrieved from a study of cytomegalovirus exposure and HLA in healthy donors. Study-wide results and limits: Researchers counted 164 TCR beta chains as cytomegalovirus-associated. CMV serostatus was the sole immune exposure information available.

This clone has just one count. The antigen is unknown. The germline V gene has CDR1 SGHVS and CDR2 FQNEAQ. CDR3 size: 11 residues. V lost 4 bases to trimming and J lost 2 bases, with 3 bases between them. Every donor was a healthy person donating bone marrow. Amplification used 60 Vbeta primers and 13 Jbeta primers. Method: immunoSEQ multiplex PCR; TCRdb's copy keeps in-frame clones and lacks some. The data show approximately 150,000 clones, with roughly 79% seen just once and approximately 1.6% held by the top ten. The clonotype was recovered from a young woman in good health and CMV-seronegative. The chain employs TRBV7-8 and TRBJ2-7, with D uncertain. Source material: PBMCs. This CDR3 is CASSSAYEQYF. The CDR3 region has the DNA TGTGCCAGCAGCTCAGCCTACGAGCAGTACTTC. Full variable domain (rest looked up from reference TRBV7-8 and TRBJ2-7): GAGVSQSPRYKVAKRGQDVALRCDPISGHVSLFWYQQALGQGPEFLTYFQNEAQLDKSGLPSDRFFAERPEGSVSTLKIQRTQQEDSAVYLCASSSAYEQYFGPGTRLTVT.